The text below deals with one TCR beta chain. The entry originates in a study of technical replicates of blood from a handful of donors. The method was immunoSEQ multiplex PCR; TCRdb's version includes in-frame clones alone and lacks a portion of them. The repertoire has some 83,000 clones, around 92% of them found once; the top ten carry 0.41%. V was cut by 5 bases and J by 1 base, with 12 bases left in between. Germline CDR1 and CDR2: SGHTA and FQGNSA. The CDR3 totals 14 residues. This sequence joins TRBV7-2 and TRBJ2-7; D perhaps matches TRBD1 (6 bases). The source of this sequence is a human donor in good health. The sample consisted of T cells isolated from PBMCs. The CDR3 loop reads CASSTGQFSYEQYF. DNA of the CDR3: TGTGCCAGCAGCACCGGACAGTTTTCCTACGAGCAGTACTTC.